What follows is one TCR beta chain and its context. Its antigen is unidentified. This sample was taken from a study of shared clonotypes between healthy human individuals. Notes on the study in general: Estimated richness values were generally larger in naive subsets than in memory subsets.

Each sample came from a Caucasian adult donor living in Nashville, Tennessee. Several immunoSEQ 96-well plates shared each subset's DNA, each plate a replicate. Assay: immunoSEQ multiplex PCR; the TCRdb copy retains only in-frame clones and omits some. The sample lists fewer than 3 million clones, approximately 90% occurring once. Sequences were obtained from naive CD4+ T cells from PBMCs. Subset given: CD45RA+ positively selected. The sequence was collected from a young man in good health. Some clones in this sample may be carry-over from other donors' samples.

DNA of the CDR3: TGTGCCAGCAGCTTGCTGCTAGCGGGAGAAGTTGGCGAGCAGTACTTC. Protein sequence: CASSLLLAGEVGEQYF. The chain recombines TRBV11-1 with TRBJ2-7; 10 bases map to TRBD2. CDR1 is SGHAT and CDR2 is FQDESV in the germline V gene (reference sequence). V shed 3 bases, J shed 6 bases, and the junction held 11 bases outside the gene matches. CDR3 length: 16 residues.